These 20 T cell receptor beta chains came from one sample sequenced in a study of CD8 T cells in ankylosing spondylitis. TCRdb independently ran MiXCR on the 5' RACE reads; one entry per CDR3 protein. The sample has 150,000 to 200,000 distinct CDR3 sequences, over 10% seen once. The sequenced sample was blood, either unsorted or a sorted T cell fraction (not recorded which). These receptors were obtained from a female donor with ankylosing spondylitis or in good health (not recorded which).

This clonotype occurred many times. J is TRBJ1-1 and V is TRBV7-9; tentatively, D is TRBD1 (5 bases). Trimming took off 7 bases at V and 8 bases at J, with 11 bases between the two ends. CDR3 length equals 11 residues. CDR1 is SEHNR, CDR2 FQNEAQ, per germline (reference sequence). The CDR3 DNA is TGTGCCAGCACCTCCGGGGACGAAGCTTTCTTT. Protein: CASTSGDEAFF.

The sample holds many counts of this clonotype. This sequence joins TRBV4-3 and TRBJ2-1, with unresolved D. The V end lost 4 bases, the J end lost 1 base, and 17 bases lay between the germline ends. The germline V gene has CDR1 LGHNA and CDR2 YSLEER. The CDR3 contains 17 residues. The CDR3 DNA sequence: TGCGCCAGCAGCCGCGGAGAGTCCCGGTTGTCCTACAATGAGCAGTTCTTC. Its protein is CASSRGESRLSYNEQFF.

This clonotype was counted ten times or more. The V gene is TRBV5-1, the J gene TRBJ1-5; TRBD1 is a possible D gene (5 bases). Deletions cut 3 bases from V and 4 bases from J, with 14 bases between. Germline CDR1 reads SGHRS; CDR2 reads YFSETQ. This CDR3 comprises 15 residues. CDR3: CASSSGPGINQPQHF. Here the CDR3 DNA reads TGCGCCAGCAGCTCGGGACCAGGAATAAATCAGCCCCAGCATTTT.

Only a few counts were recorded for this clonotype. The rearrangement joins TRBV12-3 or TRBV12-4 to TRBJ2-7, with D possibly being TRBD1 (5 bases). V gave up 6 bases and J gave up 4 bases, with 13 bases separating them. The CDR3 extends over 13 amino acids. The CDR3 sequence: CASSLGHLYEQYF. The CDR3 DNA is TGTGCCAGCAGCCTAGGACACCTTTACGAGCAGTACTTC.

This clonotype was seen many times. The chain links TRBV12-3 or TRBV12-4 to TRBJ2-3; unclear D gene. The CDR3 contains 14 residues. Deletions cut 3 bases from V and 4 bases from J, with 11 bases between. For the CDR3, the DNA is TGTGCCAGCAGTTTTCTGCAAAGTGCAGATACGCAGTATTTT. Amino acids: CASSFLQSADTQYF.

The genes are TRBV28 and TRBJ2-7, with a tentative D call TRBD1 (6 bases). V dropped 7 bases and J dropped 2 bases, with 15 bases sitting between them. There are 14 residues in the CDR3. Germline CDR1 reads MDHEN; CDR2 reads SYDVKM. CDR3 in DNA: TGTGCCAGCACCTACCCAGGGGAGACCTACGAGCAGTACTTC. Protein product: CASTYPGETYEQYF.

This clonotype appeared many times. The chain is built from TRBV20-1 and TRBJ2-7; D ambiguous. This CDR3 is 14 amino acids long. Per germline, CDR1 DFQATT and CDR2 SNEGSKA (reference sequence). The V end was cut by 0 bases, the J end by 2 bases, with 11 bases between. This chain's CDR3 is CSARDLKVAYEQYF. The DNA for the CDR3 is TGCAGTGCTAGAGATCTGAAGGTTGCCTACGAGCAGTACTTC.

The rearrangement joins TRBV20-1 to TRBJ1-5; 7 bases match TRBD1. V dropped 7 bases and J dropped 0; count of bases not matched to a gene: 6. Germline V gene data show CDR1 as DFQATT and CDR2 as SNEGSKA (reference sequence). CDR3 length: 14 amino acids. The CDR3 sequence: CSVRGRNSNQPQHF. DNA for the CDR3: TGCAGTGTCAGGGGGAGAAATAGCAATCAGCCCCAGCATTTT.

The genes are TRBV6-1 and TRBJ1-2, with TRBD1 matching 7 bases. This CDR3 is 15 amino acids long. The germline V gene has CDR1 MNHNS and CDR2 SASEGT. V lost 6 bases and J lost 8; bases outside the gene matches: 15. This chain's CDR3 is CASRSVGPPGGGYTF. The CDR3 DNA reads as TGTGCCAGCAGATCGGTTGGGCCCCCAGGGGGAGGCTACACCTTC.

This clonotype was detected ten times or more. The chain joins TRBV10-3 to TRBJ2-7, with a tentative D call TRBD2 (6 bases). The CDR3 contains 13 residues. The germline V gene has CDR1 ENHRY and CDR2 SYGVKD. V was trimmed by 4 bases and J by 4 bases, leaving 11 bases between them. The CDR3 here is CAISVSSGYEQYF. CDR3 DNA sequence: TGTGCCATCAGTGTGAGTAGCGGTTACGAGCAGTACTTC.

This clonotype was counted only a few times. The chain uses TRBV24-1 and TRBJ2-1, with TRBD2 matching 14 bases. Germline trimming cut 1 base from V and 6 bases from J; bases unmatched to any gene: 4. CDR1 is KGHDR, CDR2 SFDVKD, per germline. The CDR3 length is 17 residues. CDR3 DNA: TGTGCCACCAGTGATTTCCGGGGACTAGCGGGAGTCAATGAGCAGTTCTTC. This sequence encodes CATSDFRGLAGVNEQFF.

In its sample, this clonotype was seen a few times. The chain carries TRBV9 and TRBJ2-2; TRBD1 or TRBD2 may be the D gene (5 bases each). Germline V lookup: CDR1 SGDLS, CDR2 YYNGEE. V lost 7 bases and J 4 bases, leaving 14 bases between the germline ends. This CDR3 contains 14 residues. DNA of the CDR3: TGTGCCAGCCAAGACCGGGGCTTCACCGGGGAGCTGTTTTTT. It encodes CASQDRGFTGELFF.

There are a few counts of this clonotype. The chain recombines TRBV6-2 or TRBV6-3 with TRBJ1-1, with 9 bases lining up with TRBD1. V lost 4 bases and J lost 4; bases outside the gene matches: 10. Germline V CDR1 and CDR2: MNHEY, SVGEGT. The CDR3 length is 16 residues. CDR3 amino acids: CASSSGRGTGTTEAFF. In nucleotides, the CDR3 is TGTGCCAGCAGTTCTGGACGCGGGACAGGGACCACTGAAGCTTTCTTT.

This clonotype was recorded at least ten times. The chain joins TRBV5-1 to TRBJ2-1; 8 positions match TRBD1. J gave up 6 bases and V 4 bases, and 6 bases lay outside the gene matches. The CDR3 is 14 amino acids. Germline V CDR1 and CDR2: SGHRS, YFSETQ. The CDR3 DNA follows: TGCGCCAGCAGCCAGGCTACAGGGGGCAATGAGCAGTTCTTC. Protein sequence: CASSQATGGNEQFF.

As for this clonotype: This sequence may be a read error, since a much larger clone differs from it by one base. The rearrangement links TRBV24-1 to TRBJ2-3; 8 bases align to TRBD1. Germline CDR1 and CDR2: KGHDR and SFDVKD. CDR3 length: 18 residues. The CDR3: CTTSEPGQVLTSTDTQYF. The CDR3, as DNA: TGTACCACCAGTGAGCCGGGACAGGTGCTTACTAGCACAGATACGCAGTATTTT.

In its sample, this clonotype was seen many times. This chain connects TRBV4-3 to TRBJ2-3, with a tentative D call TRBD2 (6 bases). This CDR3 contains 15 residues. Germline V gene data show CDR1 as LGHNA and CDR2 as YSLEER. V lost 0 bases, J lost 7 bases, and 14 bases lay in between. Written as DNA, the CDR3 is TGCGCCAGCAGCCAAGAGACTAGTTCTCTCTATACGCAGTATTTT. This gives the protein CASSQETSSLYTQYF.

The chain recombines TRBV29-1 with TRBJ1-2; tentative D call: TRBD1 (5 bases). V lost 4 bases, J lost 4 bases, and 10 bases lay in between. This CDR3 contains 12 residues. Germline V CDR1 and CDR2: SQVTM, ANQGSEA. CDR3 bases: TGCAGCGTTGTTGACAGTAGCTATGGCTACACCTTC. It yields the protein CSVVDSSYGYTF.

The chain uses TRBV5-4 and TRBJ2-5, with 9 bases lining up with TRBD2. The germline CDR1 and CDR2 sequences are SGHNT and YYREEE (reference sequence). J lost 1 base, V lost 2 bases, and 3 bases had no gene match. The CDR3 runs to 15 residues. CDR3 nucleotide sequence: TGTGCCAGCAGCTTTAGCGGGAGCCCCCAAGAGACCCAGTACTTC. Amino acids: CASSFSGSPQETQYF.

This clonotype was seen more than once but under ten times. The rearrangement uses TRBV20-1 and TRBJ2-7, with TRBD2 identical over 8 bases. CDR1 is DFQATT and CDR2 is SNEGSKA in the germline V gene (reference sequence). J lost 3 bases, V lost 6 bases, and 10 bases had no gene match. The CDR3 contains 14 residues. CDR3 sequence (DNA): TGCAGTGCCCGGAATCTAGCGGGTCTCTACGAGCAGTACTTC. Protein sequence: CSARNLAGLYEQYF.

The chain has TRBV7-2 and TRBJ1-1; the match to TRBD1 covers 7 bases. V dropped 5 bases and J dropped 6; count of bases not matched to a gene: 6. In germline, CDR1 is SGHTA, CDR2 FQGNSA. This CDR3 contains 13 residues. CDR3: CASSTARGPEAFF. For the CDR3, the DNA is TGTGCCAGCAGCACAGCGAGGGGGCCTGAAGCTTTCTTT.